The rows below give T cell receptor beta chains drawn from one sample of a study of blood T cell repertoires in COVID-19. Clones were read by immunoSEQ multiplex PCR, and TCRdb kept only the in-frame ones, dropping some. In the table there are about 120,000 clones, 70% to 80% of which are singletons. The specimen sequenced was peripheral blood. The receptors derive from an elderly woman with acute or convalescent COVID-19. Each CDR3 is given with its conserved first and last residue. D genes are given only for firm matches. Only part of the rows carry a size: once, few, many, or a class if the clone is expanded.

clone size: few
J gene: TRBJ2-5
CDR3 length: 15
D gene: NA
V gene: TRBV3-1/TRBV3-2
CDR3 protein: CASSQDSLAVGTQYF
CDR3 DNA: TGTGCCAGCAGCCAAGATTCACTAGCCGTGGGGACCCAGTACTTC

clone size: few
J gene: TRBJ2-5
CDR3 length: 13
D gene: NA
V gene: TRBV7-2
CDR3 protein: CASGAGQLETQYF
CDR3 DNA: TGTGCCAGCGGGGCGGGACAGCTAGAGACCCAGTACTTC

clone size: NA
J gene: TRBJ1-1
CDR3 length: 13
D gene: TRBD1
V gene: TRBV12-3/TRBV12-4
CDR3 protein: CASSPQGAFEAFF
CDR3 DNA: TGTGCCAGCAGTCCACAGGGGGCCTTTGAAGCTTTCTTT

clone size: NA
J gene: TRBJ1-2
CDR3 length: 12
D gene: NA
V gene: TRBV19
CDR3 protein: CASSIVNYGYTF
CDR3 DNA: TGTGCCAGTAGTATAGTAAACTATGGCTACACCTTC

clone size: NA
J gene: TRBJ1-4
CDR3 length: 12
D gene: NA
V gene: TRBV6-2/TRBV6-3
CDR3 protein: CASSYGGAGLFF
CDR3 DNA: TGTGCCAGCAGTTACGGCGGGGCAGGCCTGTTTTTT

clone size: NA
J gene: TRBJ1-2
CDR3 length: 15
D gene: NA
V gene: TRBV9
CDR3 protein: CASSPTGLLNYGYTF
CDR3 DNA: TGTGCCAGCAGCCCGACAGGCCTTTTAAACTATGGCTACACCTTC

clone size: NA
J gene: TRBJ2-1
CDR3 length: 14
D gene: NA
V gene: TRBV4-3
CDR3 protein: CASSQDTRSNEQFF
CDR3 DNA: TGCGCCAGCAGCCAAGATACGAGGAGCAATGAGCAGTTCTTC

clone size: NA
J gene: TRBJ1-6
CDR3 length: 16
D gene: TRBD1
V gene: TRBV25-1
CDR3 protein: CASSDSGQGGDSPLHF
CDR3 DNA: TGTGCCAGCAGTGACTCGGGACAGGGTGGGGATTCACCCCTCCACTTT

clone size: NA
J gene: TRBJ1-2
CDR3 length: 14
D gene: TRBD1
V gene: TRBV19
CDR3 protein: CASSMDRGGYGYTF
CDR3 DNA: TGTGCCAGTAGTATGGACAGGGGAGGGTATGGCTACACCTTC

clone size: NA
J gene: TRBJ2-7
CDR3 length: 16
D gene: TRBD2
V gene: TRBV19
CDR3 protein: CASKESGGRAFYEQYF
CDR3 DNA: TGTGCCAGTAAGGAGTCTGGTGGGAGGGCCTTTTACGAGCAGTACTTC

clone size: once
J gene: TRBJ2-5
CDR3 length: 15
D gene: TRBD2
V gene: TRBV15
CDR3 protein: CATSRGAGDQETQYF
CDR3 DNA: TGTGCCACCAGCAGAGGAGCGGGGGACCAAGAGACCCAGTACTTC

clone size: NA
J gene: TRBJ1-3
CDR3 length: 15
D gene: NA
V gene: TRBV12-2
CDR3 protein: CASRLGGVGGNTIYF
CDR3 DNA: TGTGCAAGTCGCTTAGGGGGGGTAGGTGGAAACACCATATATTTT

clone size: few
J gene: TRBJ2-7
CDR3 length: 14
D gene: NA
V gene: TRBV7-9
CDR3 protein: CASSSTLSGYEQYF
CDR3 DNA: TGTGCCAGCAGCTCCACCCTGTCCGGTTACGAGCAGTACTTC

clone size: NA
J gene: TRBJ2-5
CDR3 length: 13
D gene: TRBD1
V gene: TRBV6-5
CDR3 protein: CASNRDRQETQYF
CDR3 DNA: TGTGCCAGCAACAGGGACAGACAAGAGACCCAGTACTTC

clone size: NA
J gene: TRBJ2-1
CDR3 length: 15
D gene: NA
V gene: TRBV7-8
CDR3 protein: CASSFLGSPYNEQFF
CDR3 DNA: TGTGCCAGCAGCTTTCTGGGGAGCCCCTACAATGAGCAGTTCTTC

clone size: few
J gene: TRBJ2-7
CDR3 length: 14
D gene: TRBD1
V gene: TRBV2
CDR3 protein: CASSFWTGTNEQYF
CDR3 DNA: TGTGCCAGCAGTTTTTGGACAGGGACCAACGAGCAGTACTTC

clone size: NA
J gene: TRBJ2-7
CDR3 length: 15
D gene: NA
V gene: TRBV5-5
CDR3 protein: CASSLRGAPLLEQYF
CDR3 DNA: TGTGCCAGCAGCTTGCGCGGGGCCCCGTTGTTGGAGCAGTACTTC

clone size: NA
J gene: TRBJ2-7
CDR3 length: 13
D gene: NA
V gene: TRBV11-2
CDR3 protein: CASSLAGSYEQYF
CDR3 DNA: TGTGCCAGCAGCTTAGCGGGATCCTACGAGCAGTACTTC

clone size: NA
J gene: TRBJ1-2
CDR3 length: 17
D gene: TRBD1
V gene: TRBV18
CDR3 protein: CASSPVGQGANPYGYTF
CDR3 DNA: TGTGCCAGCTCACCAGTGGGACAGGGGGCGAACCCCTATGGCTACACCTTC

clone size: NA
J gene: TRBJ1-5
CDR3 length: 12
D gene: NA
V gene: TRBV19
CDR3 protein: CASRYLNQPQHF
CDR3 DNA: TGTGCCTCTAGGTACTTGAATCAGCCCCAGCATTTT

clone size: NA
J gene: TRBJ2-2
CDR3 length: 17
D gene: TRBD1
V gene: TRBV28
CDR3 protein: CASSLAASGGGPGELFF
CDR3 DNA: TGTGCCAGCAGTTTAGCCGCTTCAGGGGGCGGCCCCGGGGAGCTGTTTTTT

clone size: NA
J gene: TRBJ2-1
CDR3 length: 15
D gene: NA
V gene: TRBV5-4
CDR3 protein: CASSSTGDSYNEQFF
CDR3 DNA: TGTGCCAGCAGCTCGACGGGAGACTCCTACAATGAGCAGTTCTTC

clone size: NA
J gene: TRBJ2-3
CDR3 length: 17
D gene: TRBD2
V gene: TRBV18
CDR3 protein: CASRGGQSSGSEDTQYF
CDR3 DNA: TGTGCCAGCCGAGGGGGACAGAGTAGCGGGAGTGAAGATACGCAGTATTTT

clone size: NA
J gene: TRBJ1-4
CDR3 length: 13
D gene: NA
V gene: TRBV28
CDR3 protein: CASRNSPNEKLFF
CDR3 DNA: TGTGCCAGCAGGAACAGCCCTAATGAAAAACTGTTTTTT

clone size: NA
J gene: TRBJ2-5
CDR3 length: 15
D gene: NA
V gene: TRBV11-2
CDR3 protein: CASSPRGSPSETQYF
CDR3 DNA: TGTGCCAGCAGCCCCCGCGGGTCACCTAGCGAGACCCAGTACTTC

clone size: NA
J gene: TRBJ2-7
CDR3 length: 15
D gene: NA
V gene: TRBV28
CDR3 protein: CATLLSAPSTYEQYF
CDR3 DNA: TGTGCCACCCTTTTGAGCGCCCCGTCAACCTACGAGCAGTACTTC

clone size: NA
J gene: TRBJ2-7
CDR3 length: 15
D gene: TRBD1
V gene: TRBV30
CDR3 protein: CAWSVGTGAYYEQYF
CDR3 DNA: TGTGCCTGGAGTGTAGGGACAGGGGCTTACTACGAGCAGTACTTC

clone size: once
J gene: TRBJ2-6
CDR3 length: 16
D gene: NA
V gene: TRBV5-8
CDR3 protein: CASSFPRGTGANVLTF
CDR3 DNA: TGTGCCAGCAGTTTCCCCCGGGGGACGGGGGCCAACGTCCTGACTTTC

clone size: NA
J gene: TRBJ1-2
CDR3 length: 15
D gene: NA
V gene: TRBV4-2
CDR3 protein: CASSQDRSKGYGYTF
CDR3 DNA: TGTGCCAGCAGCCAAGATCGGAGTAAAGGCTATGGCTACACCTTC

clone size: NA
J gene: TRBJ1-1
CDR3 length: 13
D gene: NA
V gene: TRBV5-1
CDR3 protein: CASSFTGNTEAFF
CDR3 DNA: TGCGCCAGCAGCTTTACAGGGAACACTGAAGCTTTCTTT

clone size: NA
J gene: TRBJ1-1
CDR3 length: 15
D gene: NA
V gene: TRBV11-3
CDR3 protein: CASSLDSPRHREAFF
CDR3 DNA: TGTGCCAGCAGCTTAGATTCGCCCCGGCACAGGGAAGCTTTCTTT

clone size: NA
J gene: TRBJ1-2
CDR3 length: 14
D gene: NA
V gene: TRBV5-1
CDR3 protein: CASSLYPRAYGYTF
CDR3 DNA: TGCGCCAGCAGCTTGTACCCCAGGGCCTATGGCTACACCTTC

clone size: NA
J gene: TRBJ1-1
CDR3 length: 15
D gene: NA
V gene: TRBV19
CDR3 protein: CASSIARQSNTEAFF
CDR3 DNA: TGTGCCAGTAGTATAGCCCGACAGTCAAACACTGAAGCTTTCTTT

clone size: once
J gene: TRBJ2-5
CDR3 length: 16
D gene: TRBD1
V gene: TRBV7-6
CDR3 protein: CASSTEQGFVGETQYF
CDR3 DNA: TGTGCCAGCAGCACAGAACAGGGGTTCGTCGGAGAGACCCAGTACTTC

clone size: NA
J gene: TRBJ1-3
CDR3 length: 15
D gene: TRBD1
V gene: TRBV5-1
CDR3 protein: CASSLGDSSGNTIYF
CDR3 DNA: TGCGCCAGCAGCTTGGGGGACAGCTCTGGAAACACCATATATTTT

clone size: NA
J gene: TRBJ1-5
CDR3 length: 16
D gene: TRBD1
V gene: TRBV19
CDR3 protein: CASRPRDRGFNQPQHF
CDR3 DNA: TGTGCCAGTAGACCTCGGGACAGGGGTTTTAATCAGCCCCAGCATTTT

clone size: few
J gene: TRBJ2-3
CDR3 length: 14
D gene: NA
V gene: TRBV20-1
CDR3 protein: CSASGSGSTDTQYF
CDR3 DNA: TGCAGTGCTAGTGGGTCAGGGAGCACAGATACGCAGTATTTT

clone size: NA
J gene: TRBJ1-6
CDR3 length: 14
D gene: NA
V gene: TRBV28
CDR3 protein: CASSWGRGGSPLHF
CDR3 DNA: TGTGCCAGCAGTTGGGGCAGGGGTGGGTCACCCCTCCACTTT

clone size: NA
J gene: TRBJ2-2
CDR3 length: 16
D gene: TRBD2
V gene: TRBV28
CDR3 protein: CASSFLAGMNTGELFF
CDR3 DNA: TGTGCCAGCAGTTTCTTAGCGGGGATGAACACCGGGGAGCTGTTTTTT

clone size: NA
J gene: TRBJ2-3
CDR3 length: 15
D gene: NA
V gene: TRBV6-5
CDR3 protein: CASAVQEPSADTQYF
CDR3 DNA: TGTGCCAGCGCAGTACAGGAACCCTCCGCAGATACGCAGTATTTT

clone size: NA
J gene: TRBJ2-7
CDR3 length: 14
D gene: TRBD2
V gene: TRBV6-5
CDR3 protein: CASSQSGTTYEQYF
CDR3 DNA: TGTGCCAGCAGCCAGAGCGGGACCACCTACGAGCAGTACTTC

clone size: once
J gene: TRBJ2-1
CDR3 length: 15
D gene: TRBD1
V gene: TRBV6-2/TRBV6-3
CDR3 protein: CASSRTGGVPHEQFF
CDR3 DNA: TGTGCCAGCAGTAGGACAGGGGGCGTACCGCATGAGCAGTTCTTC

clone size: NA
J gene: TRBJ1-3
CDR3 length: 15
D gene: NA
V gene: TRBV18
CDR3 protein: CASSFDRISGNTIYF
CDR3 DNA: TGTGCCAGCTCGTTCGACAGAATCTCTGGAAACACCATATATTTT

clone size: NA
J gene: TRBJ1-6
CDR3 length: 14
D gene: TRBD1
V gene: TRBV10-2
CDR3 protein: CASSMTGMFSPLHF
CDR3 DNA: TGCGCCAGCAGCATGACAGGGATGTTTTCACCCCTCCACTTT

clone size: NA
J gene: TRBJ1-3
CDR3 length: 11
D gene: NA
V gene: TRBV19
CDR3 protein: CASSVRDTIYF
CDR3 DNA: TGTGCCAGTAGTGTACGAGACACCATATATTTT

clone size: NA
J gene: TRBJ1-1
CDR3 length: 13
D gene: NA
V gene: TRBV12-3/TRBV12-4
CDR3 protein: CASSLVRASEAFF
CDR3 DNA: TGTGCCAGCAGTTTGGTGAGGGCGTCTGAAGCTTTCTTT

clone size: few
J gene: TRBJ2-5
CDR3 length: 14
D gene: NA
V gene: TRBV24-1
CDR3 protein: CATSDGDTKETQYF
CDR3 DNA: TGTGCCACCAGTGATGGGGACACAAAAGAGACCCAGTACTTC

clone size: NA
J gene: TRBJ1-6
CDR3 length: 13
D gene: TRBD1
V gene: TRBV2
CDR3 protein: CASTRQGGSPLHF
CDR3 DNA: TGTGCCAGCACGAGACAGGGGGGATCACCCCTCCACTTT

clone size: NA
J gene: TRBJ2-5
CDR3 length: 13
D gene: TRBD2
V gene: TRBV5-6
CDR3 protein: CASSLAGSETQYF
CDR3 DNA: TGTGCCAGCAGCCTAGCGGGATCGGAGACCCAGTACTTC

clone size: NA
J gene: TRBJ1-1
CDR3 length: 11
D gene: TRBD1
V gene: TRBV19
CDR3 protein: CASIRQGEAFF
CDR3 DNA: TGTGCCAGTATTAGACAGGGTGAAGCTTTCTTT

clone size: NA
J gene: TRBJ1-4
CDR3 length: 15
D gene: TRBD1
V gene: TRBV18
CDR3 protein: CASSPPGQGREKLFF
CDR3 DNA: TGTGCCAGCTCACCCCCGGGACAGGGGAGGGAAAAACTGTTTTTT

clone size: NA
J gene: TRBJ2-7
CDR3 length: 13
D gene: NA
V gene: TRBV27
CDR3 protein: CASSTFVGGEQYF
CDR3 DNA: TGTGCCAGCAGTACCTTCGTCGGGGGCGAGCAGTACTTC

clone size: NA
J gene: TRBJ1-1
CDR3 length: 14
D gene: NA
V gene: TRBV4-2
CDR3 protein: CASSQEAGRTEAFF
CDR3 DNA: TGTGCCAGCAGCCAAGAGGCAGGGAGGACTGAAGCTTTCTTT

clone size: once
J gene: TRBJ2-1
CDR3 length: 14
D gene: TRBD1
V gene: TRBV5-1
CDR3 protein: CASSQGTGNNEQFF
CDR3 DNA: TGCGCCAGCAGCCAAGGGACAGGGAACAATGAGCAGTTCTTC

clone size: NA
J gene: TRBJ1-1
CDR3 length: 15
D gene: TRBD1
V gene: TRBV6-5
CDR3 protein: CASRGTGEGLAEAFF
CDR3 DNA: TGTGCCAGCAGAGGGACAGGGGAAGGGCTGGCTGAAGCTTTCTTT

clone size: NA
J gene: TRBJ1-1
CDR3 length: 15
D gene: NA
V gene: TRBV10-3
CDR3 protein: CAISESTRVNTEAFF
CDR3 DNA: TGTGCCATCAGTGAGTCGACCAGGGTGAACACTGAAGCTTTCTTT

clone size: NA
J gene: TRBJ1-1
CDR3 length: 13
D gene: NA
V gene: TRBV29-1
CDR3 protein: CSVQEVVNTEAFF
CDR3 DNA: TGCAGCGTTCAGGAGGTGGTGAACACTGAAGCTTTCTTT

clone size: NA
J gene: TRBJ1-1
CDR3 length: 14
D gene: NA
V gene: TRBV4-3
CDR3 protein: CASSPGQMNTEAFF
CDR3 DNA: TGCGCCAGCAGCCCGGGACAAATGAACACTGAAGCTTTCTTT

clone size: NA
J gene: TRBJ2-7
CDR3 length: 13
D gene: NA
V gene: TRBV15
CDR3 protein: CATSRRQSYEQYF
CDR3 DNA: TGTGCCACCAGCCGAAGACAGAGCTACGAGCAGTACTTC